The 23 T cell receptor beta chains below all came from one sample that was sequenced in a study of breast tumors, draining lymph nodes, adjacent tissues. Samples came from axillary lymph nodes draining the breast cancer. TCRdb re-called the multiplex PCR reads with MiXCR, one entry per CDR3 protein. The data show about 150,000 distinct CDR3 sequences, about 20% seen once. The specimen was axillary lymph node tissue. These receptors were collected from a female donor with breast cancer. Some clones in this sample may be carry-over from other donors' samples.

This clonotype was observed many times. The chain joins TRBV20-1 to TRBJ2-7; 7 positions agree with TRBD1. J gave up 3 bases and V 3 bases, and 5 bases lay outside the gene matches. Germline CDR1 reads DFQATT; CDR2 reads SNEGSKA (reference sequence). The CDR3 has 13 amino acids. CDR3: CSASGQANYEQYF. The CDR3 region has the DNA TGCAGTGCTAGTGGACAGGCGAACTACGAGCAGTACTTC.

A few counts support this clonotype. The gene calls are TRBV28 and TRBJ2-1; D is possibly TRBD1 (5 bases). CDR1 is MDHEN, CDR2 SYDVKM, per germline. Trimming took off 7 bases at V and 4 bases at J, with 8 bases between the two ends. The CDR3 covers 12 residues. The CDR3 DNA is TGTGCCAGCAAACAGGCTTACAATGAGCAGTTCTTC. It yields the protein CASKQAYNEQFF.

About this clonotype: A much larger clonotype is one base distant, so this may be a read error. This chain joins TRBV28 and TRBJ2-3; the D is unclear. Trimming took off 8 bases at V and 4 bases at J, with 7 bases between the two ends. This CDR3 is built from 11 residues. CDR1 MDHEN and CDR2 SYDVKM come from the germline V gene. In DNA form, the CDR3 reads TGTGCCAGCGGTTCGCCAGATACGCAGTATTTT. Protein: CASGSPDTQYF.

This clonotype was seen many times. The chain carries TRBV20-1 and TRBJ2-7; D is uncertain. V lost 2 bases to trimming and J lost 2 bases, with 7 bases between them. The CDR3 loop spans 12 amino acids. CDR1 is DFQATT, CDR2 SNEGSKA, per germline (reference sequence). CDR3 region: CSARSGPYEQYF. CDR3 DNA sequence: TGCAGTGCTAGATCTGGTCCCTACGAGCAGTACTTC.

The CDR3 reads CASSVGSLPTEAFF. CDR3 coding DNA: TGTGCCAGCAGCGTAGGCAGCTTGCCCACTGAAGCTTTCTTT. The chain joins TRBV9 to TRBJ1-1; D is unclear. The CDR3 runs 14 residues. V dropped 0 bases and J dropped 4 bases, with 10 bases sitting between them. The germline V gene encodes CDR1 SGDLS and CDR2 YYNGEE.

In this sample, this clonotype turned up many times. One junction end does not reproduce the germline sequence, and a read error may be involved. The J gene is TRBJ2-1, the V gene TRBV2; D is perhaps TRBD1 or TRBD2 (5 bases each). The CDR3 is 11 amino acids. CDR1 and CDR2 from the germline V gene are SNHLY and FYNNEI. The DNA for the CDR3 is TGTGCCACCAGTCTACGGGGCGAGCAGTTCTTC. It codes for CATSLRGEQFF. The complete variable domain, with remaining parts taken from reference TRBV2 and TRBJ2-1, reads EPEVTQTPSHQVTQMGQEVILRCVPISNHLYFYWYRQILGQKVEFLVSFYNNEISEKSEIFDDQFSVERPDGSNFTLKIRSTKLEDSAMYFCATSLRGEQFFGPGTRLTVL.

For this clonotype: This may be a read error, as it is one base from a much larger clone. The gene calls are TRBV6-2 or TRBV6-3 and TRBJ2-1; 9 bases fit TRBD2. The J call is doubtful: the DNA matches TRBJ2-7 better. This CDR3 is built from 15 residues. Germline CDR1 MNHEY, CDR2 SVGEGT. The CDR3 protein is CASRPLAGHYNEQYF. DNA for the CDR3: TGTGCCAGCAGACCCCTAGCGGGGCACTACAATGAGCAGTACTTC.

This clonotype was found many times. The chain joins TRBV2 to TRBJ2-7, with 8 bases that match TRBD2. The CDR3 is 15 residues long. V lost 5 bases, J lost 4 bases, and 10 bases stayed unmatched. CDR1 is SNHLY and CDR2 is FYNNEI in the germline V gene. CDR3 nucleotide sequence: TGTGCCAGCAGTCTTAGAAGCGGGAGTGGGTACGAGCAGTACTTC. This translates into CASSLRSGSGYEQYF.

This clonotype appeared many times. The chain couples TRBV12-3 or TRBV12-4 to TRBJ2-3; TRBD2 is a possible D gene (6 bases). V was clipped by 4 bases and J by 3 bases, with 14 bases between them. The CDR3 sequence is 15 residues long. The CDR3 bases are TGTGCCAGCAGTTCATCAGTCGGGACTACAGATACGCAGTATTTT. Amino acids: CASSSSVGTTDTQYF.

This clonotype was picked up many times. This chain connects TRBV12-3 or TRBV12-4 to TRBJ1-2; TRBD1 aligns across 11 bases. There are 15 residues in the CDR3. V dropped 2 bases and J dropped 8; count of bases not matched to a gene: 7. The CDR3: CASSLTGQGAGGYTF. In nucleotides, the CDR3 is TGTGCCAGCAGTTTAACTGGACAGGGGGCCGGAGGCTACACCTTC.

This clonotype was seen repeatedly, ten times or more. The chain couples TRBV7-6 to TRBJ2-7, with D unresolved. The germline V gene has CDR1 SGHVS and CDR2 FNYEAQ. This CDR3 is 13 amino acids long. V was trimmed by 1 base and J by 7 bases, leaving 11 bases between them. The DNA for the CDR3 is TGTGCCAGCAGCTTAGAGGTAGCTAAGGAGCAGTACTTC. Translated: CASSLEVAKEQYF.

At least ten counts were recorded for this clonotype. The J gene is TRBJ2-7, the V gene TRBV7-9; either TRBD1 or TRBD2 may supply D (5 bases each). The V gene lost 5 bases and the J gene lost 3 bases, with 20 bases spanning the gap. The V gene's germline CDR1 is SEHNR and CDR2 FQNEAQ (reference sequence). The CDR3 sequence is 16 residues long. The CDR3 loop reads CASSLPRDQTGYEQYF. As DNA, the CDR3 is TGTGCCAGCAGCCTACCCCGGGACCAGACGGGCTACGAGCAGTACTTC. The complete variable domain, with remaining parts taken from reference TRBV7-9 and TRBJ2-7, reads DTGVSQNPRHKITKRGQNVTFRCDPISEHNRLYWYRQTLGQGPEFLTYFQNEAQLEKSRLLSDRFSAERPKGSFSTLEIQRTEQGDSAMYLCASSLPRDQTGYEQYFGPGTRLTVT.

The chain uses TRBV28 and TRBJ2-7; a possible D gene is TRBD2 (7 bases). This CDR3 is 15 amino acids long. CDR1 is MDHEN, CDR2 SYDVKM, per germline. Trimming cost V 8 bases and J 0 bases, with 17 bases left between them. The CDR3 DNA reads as TGTGCCAGCCAGTCTGGCGGGGGCAGCTCCTACGAGCAGTACTTC. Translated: CASQSGGGSSYEQYF. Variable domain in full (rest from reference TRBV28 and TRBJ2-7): DVKVTQSSRYLVKRTGEKVFLECVQDMDHENMFWYRQDPGLGLRLIYFSYDVKMKEKGDIPEGYSVSREKKERFSLILESASTNQTSMYLCASQSGGGSSYEQYFGPGTRLTVT.

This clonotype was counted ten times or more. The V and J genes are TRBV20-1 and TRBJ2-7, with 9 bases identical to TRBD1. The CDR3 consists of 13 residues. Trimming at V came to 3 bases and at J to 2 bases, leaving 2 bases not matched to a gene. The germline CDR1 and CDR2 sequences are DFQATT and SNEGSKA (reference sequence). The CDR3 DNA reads TGCAGTGCTAGCAGACAGGGGGCCTACGAGCAGTACTTC. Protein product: CSASRQGAYEQYF.

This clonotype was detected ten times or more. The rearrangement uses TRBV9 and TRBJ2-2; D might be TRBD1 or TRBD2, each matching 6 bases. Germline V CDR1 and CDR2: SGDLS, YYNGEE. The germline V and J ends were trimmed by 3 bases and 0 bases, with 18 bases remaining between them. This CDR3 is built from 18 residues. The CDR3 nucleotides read TGTGCCAGCAGCGAGGGGGGCTCCGGGTTAGCGAACACCGGGGAGCTGTTTTTT. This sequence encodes CASSEGGSGLANTGELFF.

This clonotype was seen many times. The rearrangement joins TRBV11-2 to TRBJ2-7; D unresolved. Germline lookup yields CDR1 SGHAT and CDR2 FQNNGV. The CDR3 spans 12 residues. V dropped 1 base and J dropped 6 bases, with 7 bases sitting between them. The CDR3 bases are TGTGCCAGCAGCTTAGTGGCGGTCGAGCAGTACTTC. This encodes CASSLVAVEQYF.

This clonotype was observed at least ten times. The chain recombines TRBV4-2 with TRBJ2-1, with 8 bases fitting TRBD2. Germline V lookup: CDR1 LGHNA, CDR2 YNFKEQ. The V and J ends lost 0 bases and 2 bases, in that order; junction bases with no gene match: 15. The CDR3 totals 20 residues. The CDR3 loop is CASSQDNLGGVLAAYNEQFF. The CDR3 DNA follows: TGTGCCAGCAGCCAAGATAATTTAGGCGGGGTACTAGCGGCCTACAATGAGCAGTTCTTC.

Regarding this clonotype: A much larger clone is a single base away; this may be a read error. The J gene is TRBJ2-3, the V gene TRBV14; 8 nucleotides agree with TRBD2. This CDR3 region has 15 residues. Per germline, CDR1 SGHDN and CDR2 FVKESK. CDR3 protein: CAGSQVTGGTDTQYF. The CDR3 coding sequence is TGTGCCGGCAGCCAAGTGACGGGGGGGACAGATACGCAGTATTTT.

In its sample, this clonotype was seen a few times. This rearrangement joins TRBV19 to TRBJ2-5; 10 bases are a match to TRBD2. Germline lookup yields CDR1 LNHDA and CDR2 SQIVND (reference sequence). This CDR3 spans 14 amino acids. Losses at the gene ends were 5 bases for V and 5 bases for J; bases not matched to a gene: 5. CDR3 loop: CASSVAGGSETQYF. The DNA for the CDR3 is TGTGCCAGTAGTGTAGCGGGAGGAAGTGAGACCCAGTACTTC.

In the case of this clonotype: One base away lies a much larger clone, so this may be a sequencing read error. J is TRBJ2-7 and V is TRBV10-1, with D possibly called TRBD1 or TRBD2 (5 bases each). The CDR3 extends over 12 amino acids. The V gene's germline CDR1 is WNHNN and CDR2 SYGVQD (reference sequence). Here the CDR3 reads CAGSELGVEQYF. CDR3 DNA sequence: TGCGCCGGCAGTGAGTTGGGGGTCGAGCAGTACTTC.

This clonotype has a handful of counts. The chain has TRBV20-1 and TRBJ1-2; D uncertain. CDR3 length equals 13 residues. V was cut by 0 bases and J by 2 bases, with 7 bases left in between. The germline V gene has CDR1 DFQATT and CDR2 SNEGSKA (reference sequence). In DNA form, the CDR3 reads TGCAGTGCTAGAGAAGGAGCAAACTATGGCTACACCTTC. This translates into CSAREGANYGYTF.

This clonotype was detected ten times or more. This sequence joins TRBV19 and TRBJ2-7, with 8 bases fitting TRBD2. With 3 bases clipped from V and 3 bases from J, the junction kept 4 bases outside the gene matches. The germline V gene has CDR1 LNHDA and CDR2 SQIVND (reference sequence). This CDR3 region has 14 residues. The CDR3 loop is CASSMTLAGYEQYF. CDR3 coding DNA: TGTGCCAGTAGTATGACTCTAGCGGGCTACGAGCAGTACTTC. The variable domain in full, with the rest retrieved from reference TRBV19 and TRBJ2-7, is DGGITQSPKYLFRKEGQNVTLSCEQNLNHDAMYWYRQDPGQGLRLIYYSQIVNDFQKGDIAEGYSVSREKKESFPLTVTSAQKNPTAFYLCASSMTLAGYEQYFGPGTRLTVT.

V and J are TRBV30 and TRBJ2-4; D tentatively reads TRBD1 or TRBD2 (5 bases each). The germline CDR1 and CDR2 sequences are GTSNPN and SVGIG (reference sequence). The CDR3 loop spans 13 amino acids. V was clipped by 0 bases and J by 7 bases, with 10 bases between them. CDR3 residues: CAWSVDRGNIQYF. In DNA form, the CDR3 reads TGTGCCTGGAGTGTTGACAGAGGGAACATTCAGTACTTC. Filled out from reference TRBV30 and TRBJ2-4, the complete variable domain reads SQTIHQWPATLVQPVGSPLSLECTVEGTSNPNLYWYRQAAGRGLQLLFYSVGIGQISSEVPQNLSASRPQDRQFILSSKKLLLSDSGFYLCAWSVDRGNIQYFGAGTRLSVL.